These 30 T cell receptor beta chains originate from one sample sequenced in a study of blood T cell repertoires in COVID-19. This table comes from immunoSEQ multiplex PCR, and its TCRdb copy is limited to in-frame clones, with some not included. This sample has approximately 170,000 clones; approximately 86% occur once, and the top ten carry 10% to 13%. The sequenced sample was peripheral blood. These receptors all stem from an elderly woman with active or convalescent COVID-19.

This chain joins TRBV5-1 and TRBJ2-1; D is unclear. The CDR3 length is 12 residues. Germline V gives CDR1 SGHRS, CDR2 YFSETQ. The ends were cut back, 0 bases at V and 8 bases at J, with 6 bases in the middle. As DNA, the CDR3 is TGCGCCAGCAGCTTGGCCGGGTATGAGCAGTTCTTC. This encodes CASSLAGYEQFF.

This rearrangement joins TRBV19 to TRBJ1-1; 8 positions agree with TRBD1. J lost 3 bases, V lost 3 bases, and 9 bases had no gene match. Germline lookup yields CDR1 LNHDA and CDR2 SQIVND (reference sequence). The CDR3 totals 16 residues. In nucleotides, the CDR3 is TGTGCCAGTAGTATGGGCAGGGGGCTTGGGGACACTGAAGCTTTCTTT. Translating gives CASSMGRGLGDTEAFF.

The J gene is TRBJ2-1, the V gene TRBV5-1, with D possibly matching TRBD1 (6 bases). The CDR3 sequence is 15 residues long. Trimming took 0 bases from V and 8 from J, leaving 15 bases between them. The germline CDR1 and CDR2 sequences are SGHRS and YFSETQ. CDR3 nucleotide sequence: TGCGCCAGCAGCTTGGCCGTACAGGGCATCGATGAGCAGTTCTTC. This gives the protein CASSLAVQGIDEQFF.

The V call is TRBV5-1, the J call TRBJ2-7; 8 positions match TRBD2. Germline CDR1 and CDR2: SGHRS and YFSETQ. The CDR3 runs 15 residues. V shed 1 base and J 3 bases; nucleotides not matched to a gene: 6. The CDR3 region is CASSLRTSSHYEQYF. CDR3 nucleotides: TGCGCCAGCAGCTTGCGGACTAGCTCCCACTACGAGCAGTACTTC.

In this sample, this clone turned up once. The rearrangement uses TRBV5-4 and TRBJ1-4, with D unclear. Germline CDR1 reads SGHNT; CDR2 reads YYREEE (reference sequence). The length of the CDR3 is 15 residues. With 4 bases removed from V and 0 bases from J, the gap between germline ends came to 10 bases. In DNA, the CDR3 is TGTGCCAGCAGCCCGGAGGCAGCAACTAATGAAAAACTGTTTTTT. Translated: CASSPEAATNEKLFF.

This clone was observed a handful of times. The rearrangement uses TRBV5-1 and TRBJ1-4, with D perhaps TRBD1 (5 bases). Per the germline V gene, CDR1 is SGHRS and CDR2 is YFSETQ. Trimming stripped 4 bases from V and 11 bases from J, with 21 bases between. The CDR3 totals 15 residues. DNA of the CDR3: TGCGCCAGCAGCCCCGACCGGGACTTGGCTGGGAAACTGTTTTTT. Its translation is CASSPDRDLAGKLFF.

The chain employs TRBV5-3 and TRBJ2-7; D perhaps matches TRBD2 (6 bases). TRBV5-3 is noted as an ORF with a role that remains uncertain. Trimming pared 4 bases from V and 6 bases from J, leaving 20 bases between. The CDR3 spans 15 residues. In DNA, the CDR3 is TGTGCCAGAAGCCAGATAAGGGAGGTCCCGTCCGAGCAGTACTTC. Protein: CARSQIREVPSEQYF.

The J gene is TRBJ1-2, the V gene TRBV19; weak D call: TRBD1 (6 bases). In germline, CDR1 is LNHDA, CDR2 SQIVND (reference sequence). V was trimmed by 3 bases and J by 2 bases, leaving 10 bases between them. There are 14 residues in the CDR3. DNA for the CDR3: TGTGCCAGTAGTATTCAGGACAGAAACTATGGCTACACCTTC. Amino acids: CASSIQDRNYGYTF.

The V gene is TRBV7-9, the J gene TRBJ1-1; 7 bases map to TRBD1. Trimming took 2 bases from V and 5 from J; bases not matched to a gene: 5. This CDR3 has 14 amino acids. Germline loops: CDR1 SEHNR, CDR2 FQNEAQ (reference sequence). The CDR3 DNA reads TGTGCCAGCAGCTTAACAACAGGGGCAACTGAAGCTTTCTTT. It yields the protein CASSLTTGATEAFF.

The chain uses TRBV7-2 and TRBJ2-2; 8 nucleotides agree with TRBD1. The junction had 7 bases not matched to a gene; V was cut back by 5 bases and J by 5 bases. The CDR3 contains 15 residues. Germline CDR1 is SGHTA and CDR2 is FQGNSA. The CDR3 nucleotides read TGTGCCAGCAGCACGGACAGGGTCTCGACCGGGGAGCTGTTTTTT. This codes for CASSTDRVSTGELFF.

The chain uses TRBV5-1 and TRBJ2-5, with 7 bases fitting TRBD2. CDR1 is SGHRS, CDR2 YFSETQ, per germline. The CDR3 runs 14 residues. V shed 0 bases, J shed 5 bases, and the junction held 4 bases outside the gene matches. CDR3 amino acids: CASSLGGSRETQYF. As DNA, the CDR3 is TGCGCCAGCAGCTTGGGCGGGAGCAGGGAGACCCAGTACTTC.

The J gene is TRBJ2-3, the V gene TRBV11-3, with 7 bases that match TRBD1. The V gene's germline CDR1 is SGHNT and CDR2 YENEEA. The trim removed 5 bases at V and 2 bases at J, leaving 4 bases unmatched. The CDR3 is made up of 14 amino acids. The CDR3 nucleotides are TGTGCCAGCAGCCGGGACAGCTTCACAGATACGCAGTATTTT. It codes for CASSRDSFTDTQYF.

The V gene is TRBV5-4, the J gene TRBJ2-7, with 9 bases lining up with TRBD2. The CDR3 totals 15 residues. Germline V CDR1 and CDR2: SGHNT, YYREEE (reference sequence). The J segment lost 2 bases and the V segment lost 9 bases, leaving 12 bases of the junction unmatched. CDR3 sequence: CATSEGLALTYEQYF. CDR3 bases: TGTGCCACCTCAGAAGGACTAGCGCTAACCTACGAGCAGTACTTC.

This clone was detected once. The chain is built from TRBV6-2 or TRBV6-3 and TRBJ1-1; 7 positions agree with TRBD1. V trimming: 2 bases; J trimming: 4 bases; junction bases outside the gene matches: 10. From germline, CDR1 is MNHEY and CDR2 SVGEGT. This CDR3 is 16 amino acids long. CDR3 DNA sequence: TGTGCCAGCAGTTACGCCCAAGGGGGCCTGGGCACTGAAGCTTTCTTT. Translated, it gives CASSYAQGGLGTEAFF.

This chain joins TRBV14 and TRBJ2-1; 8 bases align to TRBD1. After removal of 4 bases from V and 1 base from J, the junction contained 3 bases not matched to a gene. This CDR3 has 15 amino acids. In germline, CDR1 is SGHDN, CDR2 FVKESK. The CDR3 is CASSLRGPSYNEQFF. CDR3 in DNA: TGTGCCAGCAGCCTCAGGGGGCCATCCTACAATGAGCAGTTCTTC.

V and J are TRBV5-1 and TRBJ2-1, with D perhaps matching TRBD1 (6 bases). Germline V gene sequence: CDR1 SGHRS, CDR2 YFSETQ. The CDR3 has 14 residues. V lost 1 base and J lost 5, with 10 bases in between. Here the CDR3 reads CASSLQGNDNEQFF. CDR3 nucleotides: TGCGCCAGCAGCTTGCAGGGGAACGACAATGAGCAGTTCTTC. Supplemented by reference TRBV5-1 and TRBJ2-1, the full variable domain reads KAGVTQTPRYLIKTRGQQVTLSCSPISGHRSVSWYQQTPGQGLQFLFEYFSETQRNKGNFPGRFSGRQFSNSRSEMNVSTLELGDSALYLCASSLQGNDNEQFFGPGTRLTVL.

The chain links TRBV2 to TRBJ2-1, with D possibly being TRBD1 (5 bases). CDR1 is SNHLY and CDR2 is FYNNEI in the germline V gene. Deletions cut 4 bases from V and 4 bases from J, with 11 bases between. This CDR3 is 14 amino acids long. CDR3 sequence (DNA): TGTGCCAGCAGTGTTGACAGCCTGTACAATGAGCAGTTCTTC. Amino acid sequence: CASSVDSLYNEQFF.

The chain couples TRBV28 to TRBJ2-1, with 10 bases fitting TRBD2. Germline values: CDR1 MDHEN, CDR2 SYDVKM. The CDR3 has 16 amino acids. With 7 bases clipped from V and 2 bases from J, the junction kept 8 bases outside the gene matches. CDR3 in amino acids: CASTQRAGGTYNEQFF. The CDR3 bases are TGTGCCAGCACCCAGCGAGCGGGAGGGACCTACAATGAGCAGTTCTTC.

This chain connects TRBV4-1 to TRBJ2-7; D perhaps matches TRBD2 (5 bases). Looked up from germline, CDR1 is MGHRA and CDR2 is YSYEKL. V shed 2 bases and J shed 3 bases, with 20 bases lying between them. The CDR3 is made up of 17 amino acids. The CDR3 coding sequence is TGCGCCAGCAGCCAAACGGGAATAAGCGGAGTCTACTACGAGCAGTACTTC. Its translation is CASSQTGISGVYYEQYF.

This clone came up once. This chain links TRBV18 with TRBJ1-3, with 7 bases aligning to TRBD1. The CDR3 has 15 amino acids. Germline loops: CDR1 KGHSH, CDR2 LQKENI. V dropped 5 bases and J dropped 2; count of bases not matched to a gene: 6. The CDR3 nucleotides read TGTGCCAGCTCAAGGGATACAGGGGCTGGAAACACCATATATTTT. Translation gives CASSRDTGAGNTIYF.

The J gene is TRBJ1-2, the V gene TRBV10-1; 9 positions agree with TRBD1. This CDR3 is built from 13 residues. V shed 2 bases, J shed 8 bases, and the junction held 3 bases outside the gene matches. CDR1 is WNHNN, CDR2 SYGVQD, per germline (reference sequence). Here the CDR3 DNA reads TGCGCCAGCAGTGAGAGGACAGGGGAAGGCTACACCTTC. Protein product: CASSERTGEGYTF.

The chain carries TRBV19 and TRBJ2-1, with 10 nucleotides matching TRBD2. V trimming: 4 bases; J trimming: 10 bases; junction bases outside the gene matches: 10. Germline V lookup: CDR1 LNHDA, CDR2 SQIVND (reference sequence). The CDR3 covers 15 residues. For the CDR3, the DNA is TGTGCCAGTAGTAACCCGGGACTAGCGCCAGGGGAGCAGTTCTTC. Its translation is CASSNPGLAPGEQFF.

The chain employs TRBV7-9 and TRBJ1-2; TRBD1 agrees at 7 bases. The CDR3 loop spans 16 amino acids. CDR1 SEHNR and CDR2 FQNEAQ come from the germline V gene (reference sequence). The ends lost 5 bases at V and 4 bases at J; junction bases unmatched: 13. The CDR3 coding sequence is TGTGCCAGCAGCATTACCGGGACAGCAACGCTCTATGGCTACACCTTC. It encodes CASSITGTATLYGYTF.

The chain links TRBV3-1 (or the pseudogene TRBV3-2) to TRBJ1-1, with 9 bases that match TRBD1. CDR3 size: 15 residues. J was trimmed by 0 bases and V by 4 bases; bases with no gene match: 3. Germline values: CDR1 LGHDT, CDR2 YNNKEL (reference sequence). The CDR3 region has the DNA TGTGCCAGCAGCCCGGGGACAGGGATGAACACTGAAGCTTTCTTT. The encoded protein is CASSPGTGMNTEAFF.

CDR3 protein: CASSQGGGLPNEKLFF. The CDR3 DNA reads as TGTGCCAGCAGCCAAGGGGGGGGGCTACCTAATGAAAAACTGTTTTTT. The chain uses TRBV3-1 (or the pseudogene TRBV3-2) and TRBJ1-4; perhaps TRBD1 as D (6 bases). The ends were cut back, 1 base at V and 3 bases at J, with 12 bases in the middle. The CDR3 is made up of 16 amino acids. The germline gives CDR1 LGHDT, CDR2 YNNKEL (reference sequence).

The DNA for the CDR3 is TGTGCCAGCAGCCCACGAACTAGGAATGAGCAGTTCTTC. Translation: CASSPRTRNEQFF. V is TRBV13 and J is TRBJ2-1; a possible D gene is TRBD2 (5 bases). CDR1 is PRHDT, CDR2 FYEKMQ, per germline (reference sequence). Trimming left V 5 bases short and J 7 bases short, with 12 bases between. This CDR3 has 13 amino acids.

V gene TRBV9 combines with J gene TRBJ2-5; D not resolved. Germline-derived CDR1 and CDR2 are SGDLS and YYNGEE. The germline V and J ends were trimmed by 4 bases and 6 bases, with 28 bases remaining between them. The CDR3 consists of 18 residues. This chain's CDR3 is CASSPTVTVQTGLQTQYF. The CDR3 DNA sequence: TGTGCCAGCAGCCCGACGGTAACGGTTCAGACGGGTCTGCAGACCCAGTACTTC.

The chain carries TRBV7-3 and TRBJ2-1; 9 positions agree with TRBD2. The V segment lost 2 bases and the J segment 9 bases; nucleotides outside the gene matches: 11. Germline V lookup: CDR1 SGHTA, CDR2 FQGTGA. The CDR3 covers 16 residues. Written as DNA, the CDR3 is TGTGCCAGCAGCTTATTCTTTAGCGGGAGTTCTGGTGAGCAGTTCTTC. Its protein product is CASSLFFSGSSGEQFF.

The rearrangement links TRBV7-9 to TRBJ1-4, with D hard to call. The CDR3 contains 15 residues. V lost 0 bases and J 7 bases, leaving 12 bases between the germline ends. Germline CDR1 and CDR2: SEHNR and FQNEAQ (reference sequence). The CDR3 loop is CASSLASGAGEKLFF. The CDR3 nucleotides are TGTGCCAGCAGCTTAGCCTCGGGCGCGGGTGAAAAACTGTTTTTT.

As DNA, the CDR3 is TGCGCCAGCAGCATACAGGCCCCGGCGTCTGGCTACACCTTC. It yields the protein CASSIQAPASGYTF. The rearrangement joins TRBV5-1 to TRBJ1-2, with D possibly matching TRBD1 (5 bases). V was trimmed by 4 bases and J by 7 bases, leaving 17 bases between them. The CDR3 length is 14 residues. Per the germline V gene, CDR1 is SGHRS and CDR2 is YFSETQ. The complete variable domain, with remaining parts taken from reference TRBV5-1 and TRBJ1-2, reads KAGVTQTPRYLIKTRGQQVTLSCSPISGHRSVSWYQQTPGQGLQFLFEYFSETQRNKGNFPGRFSGRQFSNSRSEMNVSTLELGDSALYLCASSIQAPASGYTFGSGTRLTVV.